The 4 T cell receptor beta chains below all came from one sample that was sequenced in a study of blood T cell repertoires in COVID-19. The method was immunoSEQ multiplex PCR; TCRdb's version includes in-frame clones alone and lacks a portion of them. The sample shows 90,000 or so clones, roughly 80% of them seen only once. Input material: peripheral blood. The receptors were sampled from a man older than 75 with active or convalescent COVID-19.

DNA of the CDR3: TGTGCCAGCAGCCAAGACGCAGGAGGTAAAAGCAATCAGCCCCAGCATTTT. This codes for CASSQDAGGKSNQPQHF. V and J are TRBV3-1 (or the pseudogene TRBV3-2) and TRBJ1-5, with no clear D. Germline CDR1 LGHDT, CDR2 YNNKEL (reference sequence). The CDR3 is 17 amino acids. With 0 bases removed from V and 1 base from J, the gap between germline ends came to 13 bases.

There are a few counts of this clone. CDR3 nucleotide sequence: TGTGCCACCAGCAGAGATTACGCACAGGCTTCGAATCAGCCCCAGCATTTT. Amino acid sequence: CATSRDYAQASNQPQHF. V and J are TRBV15 and TRBJ1-5; D might be TRBD1 (5 bases). Looked up from germline, CDR1 is LNHNV and CDR2 is YYDKDF (reference sequence). V was pared by 0 bases and J by 4 bases, with 16 bases between. This CDR3 is built from 17 residues. The full variable domain, its missing parts supplied by reference TRBV15 and TRBJ1-5, is DAMVIQNPRYQVTQFGKPVTLSCSQTLNHNVMYWYQQKSSQAPKLLFHYYDKDFNNEADTPDNFQSRRPNTSFCFLDIRSPGLGDTAMYLCATSRDYAQASNQPQHFGDGTRLSIL.

V usage is TRBV4-3 and J usage is TRBJ2-5, with D tentatively TRBD2 (5 bases). This CDR3 contains 13 residues. V was cut by 8 bases and J by 1 base, with 11 bases left in between. The germline V gene has CDR1 LGHNA and CDR2 YSLEER. In nucleotides, the CDR3 is TGCGCCAGCGCGCGGGTCTTCCAAGAGACCCAGTACTTC. It yields the protein CASARVFQETQYF.

This clone was recorded a few times. J is TRBJ1-1 and V is TRBV21-1; TRBD1, the table's D call, lacks a check against the DNA. TRBV21-1 is annotated as a pseudogene. CDR3 size: 21 residues. The CDR3 is CASSKAWTGGFARNENSEAFF. For the CDR3, the DNA is TGTGCCAGCAGCAAAGCCTGGACAGGGGGCTTTGCCAGAAACGAGAACTCTGAAGCTTTCTTT.